This TCR beta chain was recovered during a study of cytomegalovirus exposure and HLA in healthy donors. On the study more broadly: Out of several hundred genotyped donors, 81% belonged to the Caucasian-associated ancestry cluster. Regarding the study as a whole: The authors confirmed in vitro that a few CMV-associated chains were specific for CMV antigens. Prior analysis indicated that the majority of TCR beta V segments exhibited productivity approximately 87% or approximately 30% of the time.

The PCR used 60 Vbeta and 13 Jbeta primers. The repertoire was sequenced with immunoSEQ multiplex PCR; TCRdb's copy has only in-frame clones and lacks some. Of some 83,000 clones in the sample, roughly 77% were seen once. CDR1 SGHDT and CDR2 YYEEEE come from the germline V gene. The CDR3 is 16 residues long. V lost 3 bases and J 3 bases, leaving 16 bases between the germline ends. In the case of this clone: Its antigen remains unknown.

This receptor was taken from a man aged 60-69 years in good health and CMV-seronegative. V is TRBV5-6 and J is TRBJ1-5, with D possibly TRBD1 on 5 matching bases. Material for sequencing was PBMCs. The CDR3 coding sequence is TGTGCCAGCAGCTCCGGGGGAGGGAACAACAATCAGCCCCAGCATTTT. This translates into CASSSGGGNNNQPQHF.